Shown below are 21 T cell receptor beta chains from a single sample sequenced in a study of shared clonotypes between healthy human individuals. Profiling relied on immunoSEQ multiplex PCR, and the TCRdb table lists in-frame clones only, not all of them. Among millions of clones listed, 85% to 95% were seen once. The source material was naive CD4+ T cells sorted from blood. Subset described: CD45RA+ positively selected. The receptors originated from a man between 18 and 35 years old in good health.

This clone showed up just once. This chain joins TRBV6-1 and TRBJ1-5, with a possible D match to TRBD1 (6 bases). Germline V lookup: CDR1 MNHNS, CDR2 SASEGT. CDR3 length: 13 amino acids. The germline V and J ends were trimmed by 8 bases and 7 bases, with 15 bases remaining between them. This chain's CDR3 is CASGQPFEQPQHF. In nucleotides, the CDR3 is TGTGCCAGCGGACAGCCGTTTGAACAGCCCCAGCATTTT.

The rearrangement uses TRBV5-4 and TRBJ1-2; TRBD1 agrees at 9 bases. V dropped 1 base and J dropped 6; count of bases not matched to a gene: 10. The CDR3 covers 16 residues. The germline gives CDR1 SGHNT, CDR2 YYREEE (reference sequence). The CDR3 spells CASSLPGWTGENGYTF. The CDR3 DNA reads as TGTGCCAGCAGCTTGCCCGGATGGACAGGGGAAAATGGCTACACCTTC. The complete variable domain, with remaining parts taken from reference TRBV5-4 and TRBJ1-2, reads ETGVTQSPTHLIKTRGQQVTLRCSSQSGHNTVSWYQQALGQGPQFIFQYYREEENGRGNFPPRFSGLQFPNYSSELNVNALELDDSALYLCASSLPGWTGENGYTFGSGTRLTVV.

The chain joins TRBV29-1 to TRBJ2-3, with D uncertain. V gave up 3 bases and J gave up 0 bases, with 7 bases separating them. Germline V gene sequence: CDR1 SQVTM, CDR2 ANQGSEA. This CDR3 has 13 residues. CDR3 amino acids: CSVETVSTDTQYF. CDR3 coding DNA: TGCAGCGTTGAGACGGTGAGCACAGATACGCAGTATTTT.

The rearrangement uses TRBV10-3 and TRBJ1-4, with unresolved D. Trimming took 10 bases from V and 6 from J, leaving 15 bases between them. The CDR3 consists of 13 residues. Germline loops: CDR1 ENHRY, CDR2 SYGVKD. The CDR3 reads CASQAGLDEKLFF. As DNA, the CDR3 is TGTGCCAGCCAGGCGGGCCTGGATGAAAAACTGTTTTTT.

The chain combines TRBV10-2 with TRBJ1-1; tentative D call: TRBD1 (5 bases). The V end was cut by 0 bases, the J end by 4 bases, with 12 bases between. Germline V gene sequence: CDR1 WSHSY, CDR2 SAAADI. CDR3 length: 15 amino acids. The CDR3 sequence is CASSESRGAGTEAFF. CDR3 bases: TGCGCCAGCAGTGAGTCTAGAGGGGCAGGCACTGAAGCTTTCTTT.

The V call is TRBV27, the J call TRBJ2-7; possibly TRBD1 for D (5 bases). This CDR3 comprises 14 residues. In germline, CDR1 is MNHEY, CDR2 SMNVEV (reference sequence). V lost 3 bases and J 2 bases, leaving 11 bases between the germline ends. Written as DNA, the CDR3 is TGTGCCAGCAGTTTGAGGACAAACCCCTACGAGCAGTACTTC. It translates to CASSLRTNPYEQYF.

With regard to this clone: In the same sample, other DNA sequences code for this CDR3. This chain joins TRBV6-6 and TRBJ1-5; D is uncertain. The CDR3 extends over 12 amino acids. V lost 6 bases and J 3 bases, leaving 6 bases between the germline ends. CDR1 MNHNY and CDR2 SVGAGI come from the germline V gene (reference sequence). The CDR3 DNA is TGTGCCAGCAGCTCGCCCAATCAGCCCCAGCATTTT. It translates to CASSSPNQPQHF.

This CDR3 is CASSPNPAEANYGYTF. CDR3 coding DNA: TGTGCCAGCAGCCCAAACCCGGCAGAAGCTAACTATGGCTACACCTTC. V is TRBV5-4 and J is TRBJ1-2; D is unresolved. Germline V gives CDR1 SGHNT, CDR2 YYREEE (reference sequence). The length of the CDR3 is 16 residues. V was clipped by 4 bases and J by 0 bases, with 16 bases between them.

The V gene is TRBV6-5, the J gene TRBJ2-7, with D possibly being TRBD2 (6 bases). There are 15 residues in the CDR3. CDR1 MNHEY and CDR2 SVGAGI come from the germline V gene. With 0 bases removed from V and 3 bases from J, the gap between germline ends came to 12 bases. The CDR3 here is CASSYSWRAGYEQYF. The CDR3 DNA is TGTGCCAGCAGTTACTCGTGGAGGGCGGGCTACGAGCAGTACTTC.

The J gene is TRBJ2-7, the V gene TRBV5-6; possibly TRBD1 or TRBD2 for D (6 bases each). Germline V lookup: CDR1 SGHDT, CDR2 YYEEEE. The V gene lost 8 bases and the J gene lost 4 bases, with 10 bases spanning the gap. This CDR3 spans 11 amino acids. CDR3 loop: CASTGAYEQYF. In nucleotides, the CDR3 is TGTGCCAGTACGGGGGCTTACGAGCAGTACTTC. The variable domain in full, completed from reference TRBV5-6 and TRBJ2-7, reads DAGVTQSPTHLIKTRGQQVTLRCSPKSGHDTVSWYQQALGQGPQFIFQYYEEEERQRGNFPDRFSGHQFPNYSSELNVNALLLGDSALYLCASTGAYEQYFGPGTRLTVT.

The chain carries TRBV6-5 and TRBJ1-5; tentatively, D is TRBD1 (6 bases). The CDR3 spans 14 residues. The V gene's germline CDR1 is MNHEY and CDR2 SVGAGI. The germline V and J ends were trimmed by 6 bases and 7 bases, with 16 bases remaining between them. For the CDR3, the DNA is TGTGCCAGCAGGTGGACACAGGGTGGCCAGCCCCAGCATTTT. As protein: CASRWTQGGQPQHF.

This clone occurred once. The V gene is TRBV11-2, the J gene TRBJ2-7; tentatively, D is TRBD1 (6 bases). V lost 5 bases and J 2 bases, leaving 16 bases between the germline ends. The CDR3 loop spans 15 amino acids. CDR1 and CDR2 from the germline V gene are SGHAT and FQNNGV. CDR3 sequence reads: CASSSDFGTTYEQYF. CDR3 in DNA: TGTGCCAGCAGCAGCGATTTCGGGACAACCTACGAGCAGTACTTC.

The chain joins TRBV5-1 to TRBJ1-5; 8 bases agree with TRBD1. Germline trimming cut 0 bases from V and 0 bases from J; bases unmatched to any gene: 17. This CDR3 region has 21 residues. The V gene's germline CDR1 is SGHRS and CDR2 YFSETQ. CDR3 residues: CASSLALPRQGIRNSNQPQHF. DNA of the CDR3: TGCGCCAGCAGCTTGGCACTACCAAGACAGGGGATTCGGAATAGCAATCAGCCCCAGCATTTT.

The chain joins TRBV4-1 to TRBJ2-7; TRBD1 or TRBD2 may be the D gene (5 bases each). The CDR3 is made up of 14 amino acids. Germline-derived CDR1 and CDR2 are MGHRA and YSYEKL. The V end was cut by 6 bases, the J end by 7 bases, with 19 bases between. The CDR3 bases are TGCGCCAGCAGTCCAAGAACTGGGGGATTAGAGCAGTACTTC. Protein: CASSPRTGGLEQYF.

The chain recombines TRBV5-1 with TRBJ2-3; TRBD2 agrees at 7 bases. CDR1 is SGHRS, CDR2 YFSETQ, per germline. The V gene end was trimmed by 4 bases and the J gene end by 0 bases; junction bases not matched to a gene: 8. This CDR3 comprises 16 residues. The CDR3 reads CASSGRGRPSTDTQYF. The CDR3 DNA reads as TGCGCCAGCAGCGGGAGGGGCAGGCCCAGCACAGATACGCAGTATTTT.

The V and J genes are TRBV5-4 and TRBJ2-4; D is unclear. The length of the CDR3 is 18 residues. In germline, CDR1 is SGHNT, CDR2 YYREEE (reference sequence). V shed 2 bases and J shed 0 bases, with 18 bases lying between them. CDR3 residues: CASSFSDTKSIAKNIQYF. DNA for the CDR3: TGTGCCAGCAGCTTCTCAGATACGAAAAGTATAGCCAAAAACATTCAGTACTTC.

This clone was seen just once. The CDR3 reads CAITKGLVTDTQYF. CDR3 coding DNA: TGTGCCATCACAAAGGGGCTGGTCACAGATACGCAGTATTTT. The V gene is TRBV10-3, the J gene TRBJ2-3; TRBD1 might be the D (5 bases). The CDR3 sequence is 14 residues long. V dropped 7 bases and J dropped 2 bases, with 13 bases sitting between them. CDR1 ENHRY and CDR2 SYGVKD come from the germline V gene.

Details on this clone: This clone may be a read error of a much larger clone one base away. The sample carries other DNA sequences with the same CDR3. The chain links TRBV28 to TRBJ2-5; D gene uncertain. The assigned J gene may be wrong: the sequence end matches TRBJ2-7 better. The CDR3 runs to 11 residues. CDR1 MDHEN and CDR2 SYDVKM come from the germline V gene. CDR3 sequence (DNA): TGTGCCAGCAGTCTCAGGAGCGAGCAGTACTTC. It encodes CASSLRSEQYF.

Of note for this clone: Other DNA sequences from this sample encode an identical CDR3 as well. The V gene is TRBV10-3, the J gene TRBJ2-7, with D perhaps matching TRBD2 (5 bases). The length of the CDR3 is 12 residues. The V end lost 3 bases, the J end lost 4 bases, and 7 bases lay between the germline ends. The germline V gene has CDR1 ENHRY and CDR2 SYGVKD. DNA for the CDR3: TGTGCCATCAGTGAAGGAGGTTACGAGCAGTACTTC. This translates into CAISEGGYEQYF.

The chain is built from TRBV7-2 and TRBJ2-2, with D perhaps being TRBD1 or TRBD2 (6 bases each). This CDR3 spans 16 amino acids. CDR1 and CDR2 from the germline V gene are SGHTA and FQGNSA. The V gene lost 5 bases and the J gene lost 4 bases, with 17 bases spanning the gap. CDR3 region: CASSKNSGAGTGELFF. CDR3 in DNA: TGTGCCAGCAGCAAAAATTCGGGGGCCGGCACCGGGGAGCTGTTTTTT.

The rearrangement uses TRBV7-2 and TRBJ2-7; TRBD1 aligns across 8 bases. This CDR3 is 15 amino acids long. Germline-derived CDR1 and CDR2 are SGHTA and FQGNSA. The V segment lost 0 bases and the J segment 2 bases; nucleotides outside the gene matches: 3. In DNA, the CDR3 is TGTGCCAGCAGCTTAGCAGGGACAGGTCCCTACGAGCAGTACTTC. This translates into CASSLAGTGPYEQYF.